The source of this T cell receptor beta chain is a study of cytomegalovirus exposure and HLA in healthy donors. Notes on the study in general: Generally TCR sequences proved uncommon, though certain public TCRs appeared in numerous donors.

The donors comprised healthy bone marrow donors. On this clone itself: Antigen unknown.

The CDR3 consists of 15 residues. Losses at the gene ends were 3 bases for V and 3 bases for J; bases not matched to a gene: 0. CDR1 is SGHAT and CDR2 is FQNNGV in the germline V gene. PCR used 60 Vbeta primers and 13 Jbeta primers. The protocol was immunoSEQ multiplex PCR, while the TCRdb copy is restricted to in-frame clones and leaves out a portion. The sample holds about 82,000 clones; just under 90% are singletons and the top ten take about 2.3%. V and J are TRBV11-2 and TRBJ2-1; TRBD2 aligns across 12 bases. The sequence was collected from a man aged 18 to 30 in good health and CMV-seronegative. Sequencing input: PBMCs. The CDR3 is CASSLTSGSYNEQFF. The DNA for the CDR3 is TGTGCCAGCAGCTTGACTAGCGGGAGCTACAATGAGCAGTTCTTC.